These T cell receptor beta chains were read from a single sample in a study of control samples from healthy donors and cancer patients. Sequencing was performed with immunoSEQ multiplex PCR; in TCRdb, only in-frame clones are kept and a portion is missing. Altogether about 100,000 clones are present, 90% to 95% being singletons, with the ten largest covering approximately 8%. Specimen: blood. These receptors were taken from a man aged 18-30 years in good health. Both conserved end residues are part of each CDR3. D genes are given only for firm matches. Size is omitted from some rows. Given values are once, few, many or a class for expanded clones.

abundance: once; j_gene: TRBJ2-1; v_gene: TRBV14; d_gene: .; CDR3aa: CASSQVWTFNNEQFF; CDR3nt: TGTGCCAGCAGCCAAGTGTGGACTTTCAACAATGAGCAGTTCTTC
abundance: .; j_gene: TRBJ1-4; v_gene: TRBV27; d_gene: .; CDR3aa: CASKRGFTNEKLFF; CDR3nt: TGTGCCAGCAAGCGGGGTTTCACTAATGAAAAACTGTTTTTT
abundance: .; j_gene: TRBJ2-1; v_gene: TRBV3-1/TRBV3-2; d_gene: .; CDR3aa: CASSQAARRGNEQFF; CDR3nt: TGTGCCAGCAGCCAAGCGGCCCGGCGAGGCAATGAGCAGTTCTTC
abundance: few; j_gene: TRBJ1-4; v_gene: TRBV7-9; d_gene: .; CDR3aa: CASSPRPKGRANEKLFF; CDR3nt: TGTGCCAGCAGCCCCCGACCGAAGGGGCGGGCTAATGAAAAACTGTTTTTT
abundance: .; j_gene: TRBJ1-1; v_gene: TRBV7-2; d_gene: TRBD1; CDR3aa: CASSFGQGNTEAFF; CDR3nt: TGTGCCAGCAGCTTCGGACAGGGGAACACTGAAGCTTTCTTT
abundance: .; j_gene: TRBJ1-1; v_gene: TRBV5-1; d_gene: TRBD1; CDR3aa: CASSFLQGANEAFF; CDR3nt: TGCGCCAGCAGCTTTCTACAGGGGGCCAATGAAGCTTTCTTT
abundance: .; j_gene: TRBJ2-5; v_gene: TRBV5-4; d_gene: .; CDR3aa: CASSFQGRNQETQYF; CDR3nt: TGTGCCAGCAGCTTTCAGGGGAGAAATCAAGAGACCCAGTACTTC
abundance: .; j_gene: TRBJ1-1; v_gene: TRBV5-1; d_gene: .; CDR3aa: CASSLNVGTFSMNTEAFF; CDR3nt: TGCGCCAGCAGCTTGAATGTGGGGACATTTTCCATGAACACTGAAGCTTTCTTT
abundance: .; j_gene: TRBJ2-1; v_gene: TRBV27; d_gene: .; CDR3aa: CASSTGQGQFF; CDR3nt: TGTGCCAGCAGTACAGGCCAGGGGCAGTTCTTC
abundance: .; j_gene: TRBJ1-4; v_gene: TRBV3-1/TRBV3-2; d_gene: .; CDR3aa: CASKSGSGEKLFF; CDR3nt: TGTGCCAGCAAGTCAGGGAGCGGTGAAAAACTGTTTTTT
abundance: .; j_gene: TRBJ2-1; v_gene: TRBV29-1; d_gene: TRBD2; CDR3aa: CSVIQWTSGSLDEQFF; CDR3nt: TGCAGCGTAATTCAGTGGACTAGCGGGAGCTTAGATGAGCAGTTCTTC
abundance: .; j_gene: TRBJ1-4; v_gene: TRBV3-1/TRBV3-2; d_gene: .; CDR3aa: CASSQANEKLFF; CDR3nt: TGTGCCAGCAGCCAAGCTAATGAAAAACTGTTTTTT
abundance: .; j_gene: TRBJ1-1; v_gene: TRBV6-5; d_gene: TRBD1; CDR3aa: CASRGEGALTEAFF; CDR3nt: TGTGCCAGCAGAGGAGAGGGGGCACTCACTGAAGCTTTCTTT
abundance: .; j_gene: TRBJ1-1; v_gene: TRBV5-1; d_gene: .; CDR3aa: CASSFRRKTDTEAFF; CDR3nt: TGCGCCAGCAGCTTTCGAAGGAAAACGGACACTGAAGCTTTCTTT
abundance: .; j_gene: TRBJ2-7; v_gene: TRBV28; d_gene: .; CDR3aa: CASSIFQTGPAGYEQYF; CDR3nt: TGTGCCAGCAGTATATTCCAAACAGGGCCCGCGGGATACGAGCAGTACTTC
abundance: .; j_gene: TRBJ1-3; v_gene: TRBV5-1; d_gene: TRBD1; CDR3aa: CASSDRGQGGNTIYF; CDR3nt: TGCGCCAGCAGCGATAGAGGACAGGGTGGAAACACCATATATTTT
abundance: .; j_gene: TRBJ2-1; v_gene: TRBV14; d_gene: TRBD2; CDR3aa: CASSYYSGRAGEQFF; CDR3nt: TGTGCCAGCAGCTACTATAGCGGGAGGGCCGGTGAGCAGTTCTTC